This TCR beta chain is drawn from a study of T cell responses to AZD1222 COVID-19 vaccine (dated by TCRdb to about 2021). In terms of the full investigation: AZD1222 recipients with second doses at about 4 weeks or about 12 weeks were pooled, because spike-specific TCR depth and breadth did not differ between schedules. TCR sequencing was performed for some 250 trial participants, of whom 207 were given two doses of AZD1222 and approximately 26 were given two doses of MenACWY control vaccine. Enrollment into the trials was organized by age into subgroups of 18-55, 56-69 and 70-plus years, and those subgroups contained approximately 150, 30 and 60 TCR-sequenced participants, respectively. The full study reports these points: Participants were mostly white British and included more females than males, and it was suggested by the authors that clonal diversity may have been underestimated. Conclusions about previously exposed vaccinees were limited because only six AZD1222 recipients were SARS-CoV-2 seropositive at baseline. Reportedly, almost half of the unique spike-specific TCRs recognized epitopes lying outside the regions that are mutated in the B.1.351 and B.1.1.7 variants. In the small 56-69-year group, the increase in depth fell short of significance, most likely because of low power. After two AZD1222 doses, both the breadth and the depth of spike-specific TCRs were significantly higher than at day 0 and than in MenACWY recipients. Because no samples from the day 14 peak response were available, repertoires could be characterized only after the peak T cell response. CD4 TCRs associated with the vaccine covered the entire spike protein, and the dominant responses were in regions 160-218 and 743-854.

Taken with the paper, the label for time point translates to: baseline before first vaccination. Vaccinee samples came from UK trials COV001 and COV002, including a single-blind randomized controlled phase 2/3 trial of AZD1222 (ChAdOx1 nCoV-19) in healthy adults. For TCRbeta chain sequencing, PBMC samples from trial participants were taken at day 0 and at day 28 after the second dose. The CDR3 contains 15 residues, cysteine and phenylalanine counted. Kept here is only the CDR3 DNA, which spans 45 bases and is read in frame from base 1. From the germline V gene, CDR1 is SGHDT and CDR2 is YYEEEE. A distance of 17 bases separates the germline ends of V and J, which lose 1 base and 10 bases respectively. The CDR3 regions of human TCRbeta chains were subjected to immunosequencing. The authors' analysis ran thus. Repertoire TCRs were checked for matches against a reference library of SARS-CoV-2-specific TCRs that had been generated using the MIRA antigen-specificity platform. Breadth meant the fraction of unique TCRs that were SARS-CoV-2-associated, whereas depth meant the fraction of total T cells that were SARS-CoV-2-associated. Each spike-specific TCR was assigned to its reactive spike region and to a CD4 or CD8 class using the MIRA data. Log10-transformed breadth and depth values were compared by one-way ANOVA with Sidak's multiple comparisons tests. TCRdb limited this immuneACCESS table to in-frame rearrangements with V and J called. A share of clones is missing; checked studies link under half to unresolved V genes, and the rest is unexplained. D and trimming come from the DNA, and the V and J calls and clone size come from that table. The sample data list 90,000 to 150,000 clones, and around 89% of these were observed just once. 3% to 4% of the sample goes to the ten largest clones.

Concerning this clone itself: Which antigen it targets is not known. Per-base qualities were not stored, and no clone one base away is much larger.

This clonotype was obtained from an adult in good health. The sequence joins TRBV5-6 to TRBJ1-4; matching of 5 bases hints at TRBD1 as the D gene. The sample in question was peripheral blood, obtained on day 0 of AZD1222 vaccination. The DNA is as follows: TGTGCCAGCAGCTTGATCCAGGGAGGAGCTGGAAAACTGTTTTTT. The translation is CASSLIQGGAGKLFF.